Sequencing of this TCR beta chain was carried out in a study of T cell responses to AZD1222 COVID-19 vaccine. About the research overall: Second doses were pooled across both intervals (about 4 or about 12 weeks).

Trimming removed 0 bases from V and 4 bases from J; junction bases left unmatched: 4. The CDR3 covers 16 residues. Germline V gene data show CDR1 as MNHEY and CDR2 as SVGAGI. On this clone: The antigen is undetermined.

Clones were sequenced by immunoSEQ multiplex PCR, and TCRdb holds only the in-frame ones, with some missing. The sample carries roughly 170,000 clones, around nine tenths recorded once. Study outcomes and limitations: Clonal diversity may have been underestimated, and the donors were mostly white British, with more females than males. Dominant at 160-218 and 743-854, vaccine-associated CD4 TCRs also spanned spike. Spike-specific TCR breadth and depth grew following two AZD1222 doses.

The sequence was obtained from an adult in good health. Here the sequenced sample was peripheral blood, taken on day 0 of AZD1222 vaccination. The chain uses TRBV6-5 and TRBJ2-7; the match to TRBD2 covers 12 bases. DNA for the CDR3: TGTGCCAGCAGTTACTCTAGTCTAGCGGGAGGGTACGAGCAGTACTTC. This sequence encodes CASSYSSLAGGYEQYF.